This T cell receptor (beta chain) was profiled in a study of glioma-infiltrating T cells after dendritic cell vaccination. Study-wide context: Treatment, given 2003 to 2012, was autologous tumor lysate-pulsed dendritic cell vaccination.

Up to about 2 ug genomic DNA was used for TCRB CDR3 amplification. Amplification used 60 V beta primers and 13 J beta primers. Method: immunoSEQ multiplex PCR; TCRdb's copy keeps in-frame clones and lacks some. The sample has 70,000 to 90,000 clones, over 80% seen once. The germline CDR1 and CDR2 sequences are SEHNR and FQNEAQ (reference sequence). Trimming shortened V by 5 bases and J by 7 bases, and 11 bases separated the two germline ends. The CDR3 sequence is 12 residues long. Time point reported: after dendritic cell vaccination, including at tumor progression/relapse. Before vaccination, two weeks after the third vaccination, and at progression, PBMC were collected.

This chain links TRBV7-9 with TRBJ1-1; no firm D call. The source was blood, collected after dendritic cell vaccination. The clonotype was recovered from a human donor with glioblastoma. CDR3 nucleotides: TGTGCCAGCAGCCCTGAGAAGATTGAAGCTTTCTTT. It encodes CASSPEKIEAFF. The full variable domain, completed using reference TRBV7-9 and TRBJ1-1, is DTGVSQNPRHKITKRGQNVTFRCDPISEHNRLYWYRQTLGQGPEFLTYFQNEAQLEKSRLLSDRFSAERPKGSFSTLEIQRTEQGDSAMYLCASSPEKIEAFFGQGTRLTVV.